These 23 T cell receptor beta chains originate from one sample sequenced in a study of T cell responses to AZD1222 COVID-19 vaccine. Data came from immunoSEQ multiplex PCR; TCRdb stores just in-frame clones and leaves some out. This sample has 110,000 to 150,000 clones, with approximately 92% found just once. The specimen comprised peripheral blood, sampled on day 0 of AZD1222 vaccination. These receptors all stem from an adult in good health.

The CDR3 sequence: CASSELGSSNEQFF. The CDR3 DNA reads TGTGCCAGCAGTGAATTGGGCAGCTCCAATGAGCAGTTCTTC. J is TRBJ2-1 and V is TRBV6-1; D call uncertain. The CDR3 has 14 amino acids. V lost 2 bases and J lost 6, with 11 bases in between. Germline V lookup: CDR1 MNHNS, CDR2 SASEGT.

The CDR3 is CASSLVGSEKLFF. The CDR3 region has the DNA TGTGCCAGCAGCTTGGTAGGCAGCGAAAAACTGTTTTTT. The V and J genes are TRBV5-5 and TRBJ1-4; D is ambiguous. CDR3 length: 13 amino acids. CDR1 is SGHKS, CDR2 YYEKEE, per germline (reference sequence). V gave up 0 bases and J gave up 8 bases, with 8 bases separating them.

The CDR3 protein is CASSSTRRGGGAEAFF. As DNA, the CDR3 is TGTGCCAGCAGCTCAACGCGTAGGGGGGGAGGTGCTGAAGCTTTCTTT. The V call is TRBV7-9, the J call TRBJ1-1; TRBD1 might be the D (6 bases). Germline lookup yields CDR1 SEHNR and CDR2 FQNEAQ (reference sequence). Between the trimmed V and J ends, which lost 4 bases and 6 bases, there was a span of 21 bases. This CDR3 region has 16 residues.

DNA of the CDR3: TGTGCCAGCAGTTACTCGACGGAGCTCGATAATTCACCCCTCCACTTT. This codes for CASSYSTELDNSPLHF. V gene TRBV6-5 combines with J gene TRBJ1-6; no definite D call. Germline V gene data show CDR1 as MNHEY and CDR2 as SVGAGI. The length of the CDR3 is 16 residues. Trimming pared 0 bases from V and 5 bases from J, leaving 11 bases between.

The rearrangement links TRBV4-1 to TRBJ2-7; a possible D gene is TRBD2 (6 bases). Germline CDR1 MGHRA, CDR2 YSYEKL. V was clipped by 4 bases and J by 3 bases, with 19 bases between them. The CDR3 sequence is 16 residues long. CDR3 region: CASSPEGTFLNYEQYF. The DNA of the CDR3 is TGCGCCAGCAGCCCCGAAGGGACTTTTTTGAACTACGAGCAGTACTTC.

The chain joins TRBV12-3 or TRBV12-4 to TRBJ1-1; D not resolved. The length of the CDR3 is 12 residues. V shed 5 bases and J shed 4 bases, with 8 bases lying between them. CDR3 nucleotide sequence: TGTGCCAGCAGTCCATCGGCCACTGAAGCTTTCTTT. Protein sequence: CASSPSATEAFF.

The V call is TRBV5-4, the J call TRBJ2-7; no firm D call. The V and J ends lost 1 base and 7 bases respectively, with 6 bases between them. CDR1 and CDR2 from the germline V gene are SGHNT and YYREEE (reference sequence). The CDR3 has 11 amino acids. As DNA, the CDR3 is TGTGCCAGCAGCTTGTTAGGAGAGCAGTACTTC. Translation gives CASSLLGEQYF.

The rearrangement uses TRBV28 and TRBJ2-1; either TRBD1 or TRBD2 may fit D (6 bases each). CDR1 is MDHEN, CDR2 SYDVKM, per germline. Trimming took off 5 bases at V and 10 bases at J, with 24 bases between the two ends. CDR3 length equals 16 residues. This CDR3 reads CASSRTPDRRGREQFF. The CDR3 DNA reads as TGTGCCAGCAGTCGCACCCCCGACAGGAGGGGACGCGAGCAGTTCTTC.

The chain employs TRBV28 and TRBJ1-5, with TRBD1 identical over 7 bases. This CDR3 is 17 amino acids long. The germline CDR1 and CDR2 sequences are MDHEN and SYDVKM. Trimming took 6 bases from V and 0 from J; bases not matched to a gene: 11. DNA for the CDR3: TGTGCCAGCAGCCGCCTCCGGGACAGACATAGCAATCAGCCCCAGCATTTT. Protein: CASSRLRDRHSNQPQHF.

The chain carries TRBV6-1 and TRBJ2-5; D unresolved. Germline-derived CDR1 and CDR2 are MNHNS and SASEGT. The length of the CDR3 is 16 residues. Trimming stripped 1 base from V and 5 bases from J, with 17 bases between. CDR3 in DNA: TGTGCCAGCAGTGAAGATAAAGGACGGTTTCGGGAGACCCAGTACTTC. This codes for CASSEDKGRFRETQYF.

The V gene is TRBV5-1, the J gene TRBJ1-2, with D possibly TRBD1 on 6 matching bases. V lost 0 bases, J lost 8 bases, and 11 bases lay in between. CDR1 and CDR2 (germline): SGHRS, YFSETQ. CDR3 length: 13 amino acids. The CDR3 DNA reads TGCGCCAGCAGCTTGGAGGGGGGTAGCGGCTACACCTTC. Its protein product is CASSLEGGSGYTF.

This chain uses TRBV28 with TRBJ2-7; D is perhaps TRBD1 (6 bases). Per the germline V gene, CDR1 is MDHEN and CDR2 is SYDVKM. Trimming left V 5 bases short and J 4 bases short, with 15 bases between. The CDR3 has 14 residues. CDR3 loop: CASSKTGHEYEQYF. The DNA for the CDR3 is TGTGCCAGCAGTAAGACAGGTCACGAATACGAGCAGTACTTC.

The CDR3 loop reads CSGTGQLSYNEQFF. DNA of the CDR3: TGCAGCGGGACGGGACAGCTCTCCTACAATGAGCAGTTCTTC. V gene TRBV29-1 combines with J gene TRBJ2-1, with TRBD1 matching over 7 bases. Germline lookup yields CDR1 SQVTM and CDR2 ANQGSEA. The CDR3 sequence is 14 residues long. V gave up 7 bases and J gave up 0 bases; unmatched junction bases: 6.

This chain connects TRBV2 to TRBJ1-5; D remains ambiguous. The CDR3 length is 15 residues. Germline V gene sequence: CDR1 SNHLY, CDR2 FYNNEI. The V end was cut by 7 bases, the J end by 1 base, with 14 bases between. The CDR3: CASKVGGLSNQPQHF. DNA of the CDR3: TGTGCCAGCAAGGTTGGAGGGCTGAGCAATCAGCCCCAGCATTTT.

The chain uses TRBV6-1 and TRBJ2-3; TRBD1 or TRBD2 may be the D gene (5 bases each). The CDR3 has 16 residues. V lost 3 bases, J lost 4 bases, and 17 bases lay in between. Germline values: CDR1 MNHNS, CDR2 SASEGT. The CDR3, as DNA: TGTGCCAGCAGTGAGAGGGACGGGTATGGAGCAGATACGCAGTATTTT. Translating gives CASSERDGYGADTQYF.

J is TRBJ1-6 and V is TRBV28; TRBD1 is a possible D gene (6 bases). Looked up from germline, CDR1 is MDHEN and CDR2 is SYDVKM. The V gene lost 1 base and the J gene lost 8 bases, with 18 bases spanning the gap. CDR3 size: 17 residues. CDR3 bases: TGTGCCAGCAGTTTATCGGTCCCAGGGGTCCCGGATTCACCCCTCCACTTT. Protein: CASSLSVPGVPDSPLHF.

The chain carries TRBV5-1 and TRBJ1-1; D is perhaps TRBD1 (6 bases). Germline lookup yields CDR1 SGHRS and CDR2 YFSETQ. The germline V and J ends were trimmed by 0 bases and 1 base, with 10 bases remaining between them. The CDR3 consists of 15 residues. The CDR3 nucleotides are TGCGCCAGCAGCTTGGTCGCAGGGGCGAACACTGAAGCTTTCTTT. Translated: CASSLVAGANTEAFF.

This clone was seen a few times. Here the CDR3 DNA reads TGTGCCAGCTCACCGCTCGATCTAGGGAACACCGGGGAGCTGTTTTTT. Its translation: CASSPLDLGNTGELFF. This rearrangement joins TRBV18 to TRBJ2-2; unclear D gene. The length of the CDR3 is 16 residues. Germline values: CDR1 KGHSH, CDR2 LQKENI. V lost 3 bases, J lost 1 base, and 12 bases lay in between.

The chain combines TRBV6-5 with TRBJ1-4; D is ambiguous. The germline CDR1 and CDR2 sequences are MNHEY and SVGAGI. The CDR3 has 15 amino acids. V was pared by 3 bases and J by 5 bases, with 13 bases between. The CDR3 bases are TGTGCCAGCAGTTATGGCGGGGAGGAGAATGAAAAACTGTTTTTT. Residues: CASSYGGEENEKLFF.

The CDR3 loop is CASSDGKEEHGELFF. The CDR3 DNA follows: TGTGCCAGCAGTGACGGAAAGGAGGAACACGGGGAGCTGTTTTTT. The J gene is TRBJ2-2, the V gene TRBV6-4, with D possibly matching TRBD2 (5 bases). Germline V gene data show CDR1 as MRHNA and CDR2 as SNTAGT. The CDR3 runs 15 residues. Trimming pared 2 bases from V and 7 bases from J, leaving 14 bases between.

This chain uses TRBV19 with TRBJ1-4, with 10 bases identical to TRBD1. V dropped 5 bases and J dropped 10; count of bases not matched to a gene: 1. Germline loops: CDR1 LNHDA, CDR2 SQIVND (reference sequence). This CDR3 is 12 amino acids long. The CDR3 DNA follows: TGTGCCAGTAGTTGGGACAGGGGAAAACTGTTTTTT. It codes for CASSWDRGKLFF.

V gene TRBV5-5 combines with J gene TRBJ2-7; D perhaps matches TRBD2 (6 bases). The CDR3 runs 15 residues. Trimming cost V 0 bases and J 0 bases, with 10 bases left between them. Germline loops: CDR1 SGHKS, CDR2 YYEKEE (reference sequence). In nucleotides, the CDR3 is TGTGCCAGCAGCTTGGCCGGACTAAGCTCCTACGAGCAGTACTTC. Translated: CASSLAGLSSYEQYF.

V and J are TRBV19 and TRBJ2-1; 8 bases map to TRBD2. V shed 3 bases, J shed 7 bases, and the junction held 8 bases outside the gene matches. Germline CDR1 and CDR2: LNHDA and SQIVND (reference sequence). There are 15 residues in the CDR3. CDR3 in DNA: TGTGCCAGTAGTATGGGAGCGGGAGCGGGAAATGAGCAGTTCTTC. It is translated as CASSMGAGAGNEQFF.